The 8 T cell receptor beta chains below all came from one sample that was sequenced in a study of shared clonotypes between healthy human individuals. Terminally differentiated effector memory CD45RA+ cells were left out of the naive CD8 fraction, which was CD45RO-negative and positively selected for CCR7. The data were produced by immunoSEQ multiplex PCR, yet TCRdb's version contains in-frame clones alone and is incomplete. This sample has roughly 2.1 million clones, with 85% to 95% found just once. The specimen was naive CD8+ T cells from PBMCs. All receptors derive from a young man in good health. Some clones in this sample may be carry-over from other donors' samples.

The chain joins TRBV5-1 to TRBJ2-2; D may be TRBD1 (5 bases). Trimming left V 4 bases short and J 1 base short, with 11 bases between. Germline V gene sequence: CDR1 SGHRS, CDR2 YFSETQ. CDR3 length: 15 amino acids. This CDR3 is CASSQFTGNTGELFF. The CDR3 DNA reads TGCGCCAGCAGCCAATTTACAGGGAACACCGGGGAGCTGTTTTTT.

This chain joins TRBV7-8 and TRBJ1-5; tentative D call: TRBD1 (5 bases). Trimming removed 5 bases from V and 1 base from J, with 12 bases in between. The CDR3 has 15 amino acids. The germline gives CDR1 SGHVS, CDR2 FQNEAQ. The CDR3, as DNA: TGTGCCAGCAGCGTGGGGGGTTCGAGCAATCAGCCCCAGCATTTT. Translation: CASSVGGSSNQPQHF.

This rearrangement joins TRBV21-1 to TRBJ1-5; TRBD1 is the table's D call, not checked against the DNA. TRBV21-1 has pseudogene status. CDR3 length: 16 amino acids. CDR3 sequence: CASSTRTGNSNQPQHF. The CDR3 nucleotides are TGTGCCAGCAGCACACGGACAGGGAATAGCAATCAGCCCCAGCATTTT.

The chain carries TRBV5-1 and TRBJ2-7, with TRBD2 identical over 14 bases. The CDR3 is 16 residues long. The germline V gene encodes CDR1 SGHRS and CDR2 YFSETQ. Trimming at V came to 4 bases and at J to 5 bases, leaving 8 bases not matched to a gene. The CDR3 protein is CASSQMGLAGEDEQYF. The CDR3, as DNA: TGCGCCAGCAGCCAGATGGGACTAGCGGGAGAGGACGAGCAGTACTTC.

The chain couples TRBV27 to TRBJ2-1; D not certain. Between the trimmed V and J ends, which lost 5 bases and 3 bases, there was a span of 20 bases. The CDR3 totals 17 residues. Germline CDR1 MNHEY, CDR2 SMNVEV (reference sequence). The CDR3 spells CASSPSHYLENYNEQFF. The DNA of the CDR3 is TGTGCCAGCAGTCCCTCCCACTACCTGGAGAACTACAATGAGCAGTTCTTC.

The V and J genes are TRBV19 and TRBJ2-1; maybe TRBD1 (6 bases). V lost 1 base and J lost 7, with 11 bases in between. Per the germline V gene, CDR1 is LNHDA and CDR2 is SQIVND (reference sequence). The CDR3 sequence is 14 residues long. CDR3 nucleotides: TGTGCCAGTAGTATAGGTCCCAGGGGAAATGAGCAGTTCTTC. Its protein is CASSIGPRGNEQFF.

The CDR3 reads CAISESPSARPDRNNYGYTF. CDR3 nucleotides: TGTGCCATCAGTGAGTCTCCCTCCGCCCGGCCGGACAGGAATAACTATGGCTACACCTTC. The chain has TRBV10-3 and TRBJ1-2, with 7 bases identical to TRBD1. V trimming: 0 bases; J trimming: 1 base; junction bases outside the gene matches: 17. Germline V CDR1 and CDR2: ENHRY, SYGVKD. The CDR3 is 20 residues long.

J is TRBJ2-5 and V is TRBV7-9; 7 bases are a match to TRBD2. CDR1 and CDR2 (germline): SEHNR, FQNEAQ (reference sequence). V trimming: 5 bases; J trimming: 1 base; junction bases outside the gene matches: 10. This CDR3 spans 16 amino acids. The CDR3 region has the DNA TGTGCCAGCAGCCCCAAGGAGCGGGACTCCCAAGAGACCCAGTACTTC. Its translation: CASSPKERDSQETQYF.